Listed below are T cell receptor beta chains from one sample, sequenced in a study of cytomegalovirus exposure and HLA in healthy donors. Measured with immunoSEQ multiplex PCR; TCRdb has only the in-frame clones, and not every one. This sample has 90,000 to 120,000 clones, with 60% to 75% found just once. Sequencing used PBMCs. The origin of the receptors is a man aged 25-45 years in good health and CMV-seronegative. Both conserved end residues are part of each CDR3. D genes are given only for firm matches. Clone size is given for some rows only: seen once, a few or many times, or a class if the clone is expanded.

TRBV5-6,-,few,TRBJ1-1,TGTGCCAGCAGTCATTATCGGGACATGAACACTGAAGCTTTCTTT,CASSHYRDMNTEAFF
TRBV10-2,-,-,TRBJ1-4,TGCGCCAGCAGTGAGCCTGGACGGGGTTCAGGTGAAAAACTGTTTTTT,CASSEPGRGSGEKLFF
TRBV10-2,-,-,TRBJ1-1,TGCGCCAGCAGTGCCGGGGTGAGGAACACTGAAGCTTTCTTT,CASSAGVRNTEAFF
TRBV28,TRBD1,-,TRBJ1-6,TGTGCCACCACCGAAGGCAGGGGGAATTCACCCCTCCACTTT,CATTEGRGNSPLHF
TRBV5-1,TRBD1,-,TRBJ1-1,TGCGCCAGCGGACAGGGTATGAACACTGAAGCTTTCTTT,CASGQGMNTEAFF
TRBV6-1,-,-,TRBJ2-3,TGTGCCAGCAGTGAAAGGCCTAGCGAGTGGGGCACAGATACGCAGTATTTT,CASSERPSEWGTDTQYF
TRBV4-2,-,-,TRBJ2-3,TGTGCCAGCAGCCCCCAGGGGGGGAGCGGGAGTAGGACAGATACGCAGTATTTT,CASSPQGGSGSRTDTQYF
TRBV5-1,-,-,TRBJ2-3,TGCGCCAGCAGCTTGGGGGGAGAACAAGATACGCAGTATTTT,CASSLGGEQDTQYF
TRBV19,-,-,TRBJ2-7,TGTGCCAGTAGTATCCCGGGACTTGCCTACGAGCAGTACTTC,CASSIPGLAYEQYF
TRBV5-1,TRBD1,-,TRBJ1-1,TGCGCCAGCAGCAGGACAGGAGGAAGTGAAGCTTTCTTT,CASSRTGGSEAFF
TRBV28,TRBD1,-,TRBJ2-7,TGTGCCAGCACCATCGCCGGGACAGGGTCCTACGAGCAGTACTTC,CASTIAGTGSYEQYF
TRBV10-3,TRBD1,-,TRBJ1-3,TGTGCCATCAGTGGCCCCGGACAGGGCTACACCATATATTTT,CAISGPGQGYTIYF
TRBV2,-,few,TRBJ1-5,TGTGCCAGCAGTGAATCCAACCGCGATCAGCCCCAGCATTTT,CASSESNRDQPQHF
TRBV19,TRBD1,-,TRBJ1-5,TGTGCCAGTAGTACCCCCGGGACAGGGGGCGTAATTGGTAATCAGCCCCAGCATTTT,CASSTPGTGGVIGNQPQHF
TRBV2,TRBD2,-,TRBJ2-1,TGTGCCAGCAGTGTTACTAGCGGCTCCTACAATGAGCAGTTCTTC,CASSVTSGSYNEQFF
TRBV9,TRBD2,few,TRBJ2-1,TGTGCCAGCAGCGCAAGCGGGGGACGTTCCAATGAGCAGTTCTTC,CASSASGGRSNEQFF
TRBV5-1,TRBD1,-,TRBJ1-1,TGCGCCAGCAGCTCTCGGACAGGGTCGGTTACTGAAGCTTTCTTT,CASSSRTGSVTEAFF
TRBV27,TRBD1,-,TRBJ2-5,TGTGCCAGCAGGGGACAGGGCCCCGGGCGAGAGACCCAGTACTTC,CASRGQGPGRETQYF
TRBV7-8,-,-,TRBJ2-1,TGTGCCAGCAAGAGGACTACGGGGGTCAACGAGCAGTTCTTC,CASKRTTGVNEQFF
TRBV5-6,-,-,TRBJ2-7,TGTGCCAGCAGCTTGAGGGGGAGGGAGAGCTACGAGCAGTACTTC,CASSLRGRESYEQYF
TRBV27,TRBD1,once,TRBJ2-5,TGTGCCAGCAGTATATTGGGACAGGAGAAAGAGACCCAGTACTTC,CASSILGQEKETQYF
TRBV7-9,-,once,TRBJ1-3,TGTGCCAGCAGCTTAGGGGACACAACGGGAAACACCATATATTTT,CASSLGDTTGNTIYF
TRBV7-3,TRBD2,-,TRBJ2-5,TGTGCCAGCAGTTCCGGCGGGGGGTTGCAAGAGACCCAGTACTTC,CASSSGGGLQETQYF